The clone carrying this T cell receptor beta chain was seen more than once but under ten times. Its antigen is unknown. The sample comes from a study of T cells in Graves' hyperthyroidism and ophthalmopathy. Looking at the study overall: Peripheral blood was obtained at initial diagnosis, preceding any treatment. General study results and limits: Most thyroid-expanded clonotypes above 0.001 were also found in blood. In the analysis, a 13 V-J model separated ophthalmopathy from stable hyperthyroidism.

CDR1 and CDR2 from the germline V gene are DFQATT and SNEGSKA (reference sequence). V was pared by 4 bases and J by 10 bases, with 14 bases between. CDR3 size: 13 residues. The TCR beta CDR3 regions underwent amplification using RNA transcripts as the source. TCR CDR3 regions were first amplified by RT-PCR with HTBI primers. TCRdb independently ran MiXCR on the multiplex PCR reads; one entry per CDR3 protein. The sample includes about 640,000 distinct CDR3 sequences, more than 20% of them seen just once. The rearrangement joins TRBV20-1 to TRBJ1-6; D possibly corresponds to TRBD1 (6 bases). The source is a man aged 25 to 40 with Graves' ophthalmopathy. Material for sequencing was blood. DNA of the CDR3: TGCAGTGCTAAAGGGGGAGGAGGATCACCCCTCCACTTT. It translates to CSAKGGGGSPLHF.